These 14 T cell receptor beta chains came from one sample sequenced in a study of Ad26.COV2.S vaccination and SARS-CoV-2 variants. Clones were read by immunoSEQ multiplex PCR, and TCRdb kept only the in-frame ones, dropping some. Of roughly 100,000 clones listed, around three quarters were seen once; the top ten hold roughly a sixth. The sample consisted of peripheral blood, taken after recovery from COVID-19. The receptors stem from a human donor who had recovered from COVID-19.

This rearrangement joins TRBV10-1 to TRBJ2-6; D ambiguous. This CDR3 contains 15 residues. Germline loops: CDR1 WNHNN, CDR2 SYGVQD (reference sequence). Trimming stripped 5 bases from V and 0 bases from J, with 8 bases between. CDR3: CASSRERSGANVLTF. The CDR3 DNA follows: TGCGCCAGCAGTCGTGAGCGCTCTGGGGCCAACGTCCTGACTTTC.

This clone was recorded only once. The chain recombines TRBV5-1 with TRBJ2-7; tentatively, D is TRBD1 (6 bases). This CDR3 is built from 14 residues. The germline gives CDR1 SGHRS, CDR2 YFSETQ. Trimming stripped 3 bases from V and 3 bases from J, with 13 bases between. CDR3 region: CASSSEAQGYEQYF. DNA for the CDR3: TGCGCCAGCAGCTCCGAGGCACAGGGCTACGAGCAGTACTTC.

This chain joins TRBV11-2 and TRBJ2-5, with D possibly being TRBD1 (5 bases). Germline V gives CDR1 SGHAT, CDR2 FQNNGV. This CDR3 is built from 13 residues. Trimming cost V 2 bases and J 5 bases, with 9 bases left between them. CDR3 amino acids: CASSLSGPETQYF. The CDR3 bases are TGTGCCAGCAGCTTATCAGGGCCCGAGACCCAGTACTTC.

The rearrangement links TRBV11-2 to TRBJ1-1, with 7 bases fitting TRBD1. Trimming at V came to 5 bases and at J to 3 bases, leaving 12 bases not matched to a gene. Germline V gene lookup returns CDR1 SGHAT and CDR2 FQNNGV. The CDR3 consists of 16 residues. The CDR3 protein is CASSPSDRAQDTEAFF. The CDR3, as DNA: TGTGCCAGCAGCCCAAGTGACAGGGCCCAGGACACTGAAGCTTTCTTT.

The CDR3 bases are TGTGCCAGCAGCGTAGTTAGCGGGGGAGAAGGGGAAGATACGCAGTATTTT. Its protein product is CASSVVSGGEGEDTQYF. This chain connects TRBV9 to TRBJ2-3; 9 positions match TRBD2. There are 17 residues in the CDR3. Trimming removed 0 bases from V and 5 bases from J; junction bases left unmatched: 10. Germline V gene sequence: CDR1 SGDLS, CDR2 YYNGEE. The variable domain in full, with the rest retrieved from reference TRBV9 and TRBJ2-3, is DSGVTQTPKHLITATGQRVTLRCSPRSGDLSVYWYQQSLDQGLQFLIQYYNGEERAKGNILERFSAQQFPDLHSELNLSSLELGDSALYFCASSVVSGGEGEDTQYFGPGTRLTVL.

This rearrangement joins TRBV6-6 to TRBJ2-6, with D perhaps TRBD2 (6 bases). Trimming removed 5 bases from V and 0 bases from J, with 8 bases in between. Looked up from germline, CDR1 is MNHNY and CDR2 is SVGAGI (reference sequence). CDR3 length: 15 residues. The DNA of the CDR3 is TGTGCCAGCAGTCCGACTAGCTCTGGGGCCAACGTCCTGACTTTC. It codes for CASSPTSSGANVLTF.

This sequence joins TRBV18 and TRBJ2-7, with 8 bases fitting TRBD1. Germline CDR1 is KGHSH and CDR2 is LQKENI. The CDR3 is 16 residues long. With V trimmed by 5 bases and J by 7 bases, 16 bases remained unmatched. CDR3 sequence reads: CASSSQPGQVTGEQYF. In DNA, the CDR3 is TGTGCCAGCTCATCACAACCGGGACAGGTCACAGGGGAGCAGTACTTC. The full variable domain, with the rest looked up from reference TRBV18 and TRBJ2-7, is NAGVMQNPRHLVRRRGQEARLRCSPMKGHSHVYWYRQLPEEGLKFMVYLQKENIIDESGMPKERFSAEFPKEGPSILRIQQVVRGDSAAYFCASSSQPGQVTGEQYFGPGTRLTVT.

This clone was observed a handful of times. The genes are TRBV4-2 and TRBJ2-5; D remains unclear. V was shortened by 0 bases and J by 5 bases, with 4 bases between the two germline ends. Germline CDR1 reads LGHNA; CDR2 reads YNFKEQ. The CDR3 totals 12 residues. CDR3 region: CASSQEGETQYF. The CDR3 DNA is TGTGCCAGCAGCCAAGAAGGGGAGACCCAGTACTTC.

This chain joins TRBV19 and TRBJ2-7; D is unresolved. Germline V gene sequence: CDR1 LNHDA, CDR2 SQIVND (reference sequence). V was clipped by 8 bases and J by 4 bases, with 12 bases between them. The CDR3 consists of 12 residues. The CDR3 DNA is TGTGCCAGTGGACCTAATGAGTACGAGCAGTACTTC. Protein product: CASGPNEYEQYF.

The V gene is TRBV6-5, the J gene TRBJ2-5, with D perhaps TRBD2 (6 bases). Between the trimmed V and J ends, which lost 4 bases and 4 bases, there was a span of 16 bases. This CDR3 region has 15 residues. The germline gives CDR1 MNHEY, CDR2 SVGAGI. The CDR3 reads CASSLGQARGETQYF. The CDR3 region has the DNA TGTGCCAGCAGTTTAGGCCAAGCGCGGGGAGAGACCCAGTACTTC.

CDR3 sequence reads: CATNGGSLDQPQHF. For the CDR3, the DNA is TGTGCGACTAACGGGGGTTCTTTGGATCAGCCCCAGCATTTT. V is TRBV19 and J is TRBJ1-5, with D tentatively TRBD1 (5 bases). The CDR3 is 14 residues long. Germline V lookup: CDR1 LNHDA, CDR2 SQIVND (reference sequence).

In the case of this clone: One junction end disagrees with the germline gene, perhaps due to a read error. This sequence joins TRBV4-2 and TRBJ1-4, with D maybe TRBD1 (6 bases). Germline values: CDR1 LGHNA, CDR2 YNFKEQ. The CDR3 loop spans 13 amino acids. The CDR3 bases are TGTGCCAGCAGCCCCGACAACAGGGAGGATTATATTTTT. This encodes CASSPDNREDYIF.

This sequence joins TRBV19 and TRBJ1-4; tentative D call: TRBD1 (5 bases). With 1 base removed from V and 0 bases from J, the gap between germline ends came to 9 bases. This CDR3 comprises 16 residues. Germline loops: CDR1 LNHDA, CDR2 SQIVND (reference sequence). In nucleotides, the CDR3 is TGTGCCAGTAGTATAGGCGACAGAACAACTAATGAAAAACTGTTTTTT. This encodes CASSIGDRTTNEKLFF.

This clone was detected a few times. The chain links TRBV28 to TRBJ2-2; D is unclear. The CDR3 length is 14 residues. Between the trimmed V and J ends, which lost 6 bases and 2 bases, there was a span of 10 bases. The germline CDR1 and CDR2 sequences are MDHEN and SYDVKM. CDR3 in amino acids: CASRATINTGELFF. CDR3 bases: TGTGCCAGCAGGGCCACAATTAACACCGGGGAGCTGTTTTTT.